This T cell receptor (beta chain) was found in a study of cytomegalovirus exposure and HLA in healthy donors. Across the study: The 95 to 150 validation repertoires used a platform that matched the one used for the approximately 700 first-cohort repertoires, as a later analysis reported.

The repertoire was sequenced with immunoSEQ multiplex PCR; TCRdb's copy has only in-frame clones and lacks some. This sample has about 120,000 clones, with 89% found just once. Trimming cost V 1 base and J 6 bases, with 6 bases left between them. Germline-derived CDR1 and CDR2 are SGHAT and FQDESV (reference sequence). The CDR3 is 13 residues long. The donors were in the approximately 120-subject validation cohort; that cohort was separate from the roughly 700-subject first cohort. Study-wide findings and caveats: Later, an analysis found that TCR clusters from the first cohort tended to co-occur in the roughly 110 validation repertoires.

A note on this clone: The antigen is not known.

This chain joins TRBV11-1 and TRBJ2-2; D gene uncertain. Sequencing was performed on PBMCs. The sequence was obtained from a woman under 30 in good health and CMV-seronegative. CDR3 residues: CASSLGHPGELFF. The CDR3 DNA reads as TGTGCCAGCAGCTTAGGACACCCCGGGGAGCTGTTTTTT.